What follows are 12 T cell receptor beta chains derived from one specimen sequenced in a study of human T cells and chemical hapten exposure. Time point meaning: pre-sensitization, week 0. The treatment: therapeutic diphenylcyclopropenone sensitization with weekly scalp DPC. TCRdb called the RACE reads again in MiXCR, with one record for every CDR3 protein. Here the sample spans about 80,000 distinct CDR3 sequences, approximately 14% being singletons. This material consisted of whole blood, taken in connection with sensitization to the hapten diphenylcyclopropenone (DPC). These receptors were collected from a woman aged 50 to 60 with alopecia areata. Some clones in this sample may be carry-over from other donors' samples.

The chain has TRBV18 and TRBJ1-1; TRBD1 is a possible D gene (6 bases). Trimming pared 3 bases from V and 5 bases from J, leaving 19 bases between. There are 16 residues in the CDR3. Germline CDR1 reads KGHSH; CDR2 reads LQKENI. CDR3 sequence: CASSPVFGDIYTEAFF. The DNA of the CDR3 is TGTGCCAGCTCACCGGTATTTGGGGACATCTATACTGAAGCTTTCTTT.

This clonotype has just a few counts. CDR3 coding DNA: TGTGCCAGCAGCCCACGGGACACGCGCTCTGGGGCCAACGTCCTGACTTTC. Translating it yields CASSPRDTRSGANVLTF. The chain employs TRBV6-1 and TRBJ2-6, with a tentative D call TRBD1 (6 bases). The ends were cut back, 6 bases at V and 0 bases at J, with 15 bases in the middle. Germline CDR1 is MNHNS and CDR2 is SASEGT. The CDR3 loop spans 17 amino acids.

This clonotype was seen more than once but under ten times. The chain is built from TRBV28 and TRBJ2-1, with D possibly being TRBD1 (5 bases). CDR1 is MDHEN, CDR2 SYDVKM, per germline. The CDR3 has 14 amino acids. V shed 9 bases and J shed 5 bases, with 17 bases lying between them. The CDR3 is CASFTWGIDNEQFF. The CDR3 DNA follows: TGTGCCAGTTTTACGTGGGGCATAGACAATGAGCAGTTCTTC.

This clonotype was counted a few times. This chain links TRBV12-3 or TRBV12-4 with TRBJ1-4, with a possible D match to TRBD1 (5 bases). The CDR3 contains 14 residues. With 10 bases removed from V and 5 bases from J, the gap between germline ends came to 17 bases. The CDR3 nucleotides are TGTGCCACCCGCTTCGGGACGGCGAATGAAAAACTGTTTTTT. Its protein product is CATRFGTANEKLFF.

This clonotype was picked up a small number of times. The CDR3 nucleotides are TGTGCCAGCACCCCCTATGAGGCAGGCAACGTCCTGACTTTC. It codes for CASTPYEAGNVLTF. The chain couples TRBV7-8 to TRBJ2-6; D remains ambiguous. The CDR3 totals 14 residues. The V gene's germline CDR1 is SGHVS and CDR2 FQNEAQ. V shed 7 bases and J shed 9 bases, with 16 bases lying between them.

The V call is TRBV7-2, the J call TRBJ2-5, with 8 nucleotides matching TRBD2. Per the germline V gene, CDR1 is SGHTA and CDR2 is FQGNSA. This CDR3 has 14 amino acids. V was clipped by 1 base and J by 4 bases; unmatched bases: 2. CDR3 loop: CASSLGGRRETQYF. The CDR3 DNA reads TGTGCCAGCAGCTTAGGCGGGAGGAGAGAGACCCAGTACTTC.

There are a few counts of this clonotype. The genes are TRBV5-1 and TRBJ2-1; 7 nucleotides align to TRBD2. After removal of 0 bases from V and 4 bases from J, the junction contained 4 bases not matched to a gene. Germline loops: CDR1 SGHRS, CDR2 YFSETQ. This CDR3 is built from 15 residues. CDR3 protein: CASSLDGLGYNEQFF. In DNA form, the CDR3 reads TGCGCCAGCAGCTTGGACGGACTAGGGTACAATGAGCAGTTCTTC.

This clonotype was detected ten times or more. The chain links TRBV29-1 to TRBJ2-4; 8 positions match TRBD1. Germline trimming cut 3 bases from V and 7 bases from J; bases unmatched to any gene: 5. This CDR3 has 13 residues. Germline V lookup: CDR1 SQVTM, CDR2 ANQGSEA. The CDR3 loop reads CSVDAGGANIQYF. The CDR3 DNA follows: TGCAGCGTTGACGCAGGGGGCGCGAACATTCAGTACTTC.

This clonotype turned up a few times. The chain is built from TRBV6-1 and TRBJ1-2; tentatively, D is TRBD1 (5 bases). The V end lost 6 bases, the J end lost 3 bases, and 14 bases lay between the germline ends. There are 14 residues in the CDR3. The germline V gene encodes CDR1 MNHNS and CDR2 SASEGT. The CDR3 loop reads CASRDTGSYYGYTF. For the CDR3, the DNA is TGTGCCAGCAGGGACACCGGGAGCTACTATGGCTACACCTTC.

This sequence joins TRBV20-1 and TRBJ2-7; no firm D call. The CDR3 consists of 10 residues. With 6 bases removed from V and 6 bases from J, the gap between germline ends came to 9 bases. The germline gives CDR1 DFQATT, CDR2 SNEGSKA (reference sequence). CDR3 loop: CSAYAGEQYF. The CDR3 bases are TGCAGTGCATACGCCGGCGAGCAGTACTTC.

Notes on this clonotype: With a much larger clone just one base away, this may be a read error. The J gene is TRBJ1-5, the V gene TRBV25-1, with D perhaps TRBD1 (5 bases). From germline, CDR1 is MGHDK and CDR2 SYGVNS. The CDR3 totals 15 residues. Trimming left V 10 bases short and J 5 bases short, with 21 bases between. CDR3 in DNA: TGTGCCAATCCATCCGTGACAGCTCTTCATCAGCCCCAGCATTTT. This encodes CANPSVTALHQPQHF.

This clonotype was detected only a few times. J is TRBJ2-1 and V is TRBV5-5, with 7 bases fitting TRBD1. Trimming cost V 3 bases and J 9 bases; bases outside gene matches: 9. The germline V gene has CDR1 SGHKS and CDR2 YYEKEE (reference sequence). The CDR3 is 14 amino acids. In nucleotides, the CDR3 is TGTGCCAGCAGCTCGGTTACAGGGGCTATTGAGCAGTTCTTC. The encoded protein is CASSSVTGAIEQFF.